The entry below describes one T cell receptor beta chain. The data were obtained in a study of blood T cell repertoires in COVID-19. Overall study: T cells, B-cell-depleted T cells, or PBMCs supplied cDNA or gDNA.

Individuals drawn from around 25 US areas were roughly 18 to 100 years old. The germline V gene encodes CDR1 MGHDK and CDR2 SYGVNS. This CDR3 is 16 amino acids long. Between the trimmed V and J ends, which lost 4 bases and 4 bases, there was a span of 19 bases. Clones were read by immunoSEQ multiplex PCR, and TCRdb kept only the in-frame ones, dropping some. The sample contains about 260,000 clones, 80% to 95% of which appear only once. The sequence was obtained from a man in his forties who had been exposed to COVID-19. Sample: PBMCs or T cells enriched from blood (not recorded which). V and J are TRBV25-1 and TRBJ1-2, with D uncertain. The CDR3 sequence: CASSARLLPSFYGYTF. In nucleotides, the CDR3 is TGTGCCAGCAGTGCCCGACTTCTCCCCTCCTTCTATGGCTACACCTTC.